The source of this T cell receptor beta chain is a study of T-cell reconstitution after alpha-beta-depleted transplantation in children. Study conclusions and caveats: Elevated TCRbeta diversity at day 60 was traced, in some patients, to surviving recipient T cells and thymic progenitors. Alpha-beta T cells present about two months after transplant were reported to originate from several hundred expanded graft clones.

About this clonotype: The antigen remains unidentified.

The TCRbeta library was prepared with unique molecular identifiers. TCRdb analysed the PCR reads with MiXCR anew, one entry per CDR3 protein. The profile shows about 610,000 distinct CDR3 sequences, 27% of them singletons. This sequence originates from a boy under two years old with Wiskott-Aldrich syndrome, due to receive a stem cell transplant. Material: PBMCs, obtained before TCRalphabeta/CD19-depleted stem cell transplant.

The DNA of the CDR3 is TGTGCCAGCAGCGTAGCTGGACTGAGCTACACAGATACGCAGTATTTT. The encoded protein is CASSVAGLSYTDTQYF. The genes are TRBV9 and TRBJ2-3; D perhaps matches TRBD2 (5 bases). Trimming took off 0 bases at V and 2 bases at J, with 13 bases between the two ends. Germline V lookup: CDR1 SGDLS, CDR2 YYNGEE. The CDR3 length is 16 residues.